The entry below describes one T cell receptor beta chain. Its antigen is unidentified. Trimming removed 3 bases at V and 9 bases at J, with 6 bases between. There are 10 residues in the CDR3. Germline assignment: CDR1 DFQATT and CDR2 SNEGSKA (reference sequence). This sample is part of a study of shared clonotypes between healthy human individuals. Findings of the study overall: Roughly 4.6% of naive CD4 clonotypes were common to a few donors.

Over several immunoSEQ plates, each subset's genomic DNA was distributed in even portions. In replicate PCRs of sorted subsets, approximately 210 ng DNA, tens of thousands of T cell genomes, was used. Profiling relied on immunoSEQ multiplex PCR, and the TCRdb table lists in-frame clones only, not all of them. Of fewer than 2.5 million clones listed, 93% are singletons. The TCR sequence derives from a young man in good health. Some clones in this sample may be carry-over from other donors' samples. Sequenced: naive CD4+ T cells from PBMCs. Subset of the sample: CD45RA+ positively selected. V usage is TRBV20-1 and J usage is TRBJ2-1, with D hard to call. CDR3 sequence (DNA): TGCAGTGCTAGTTATAGTGAGCAGTTCTTC. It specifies CSASYSEQFF.